This record concerns one TCR beta chain sequence. Antigen: not known. The time point is: patch test 2, 6 weeks after DPC sensitization. Treatment reported: therapeutic diphenylcyclopropenone sensitization with weekly scalp DPC. This sample was taken from a study of human T cells and chemical hapten exposure. Overall study: Patients, predominantly female, presented with alopecia areata, totalis or universalis.

It was the library that attached unique molecular identifiers to individual cDNA molecules. As originally analysed: Counting gave a median of approximately 97,000 TCRs per sample, with values ranging from roughly 20,000 to 750,000. TCRdb ran MiXCR on the RACE reads and lists one entry per CDR3 protein. Clone size and V and J calls follow TCRdb, not the original study. Counted here are about 89,000 distinct CDR3 sequences, roughly 11% occurring once; the ten biggest clones make up over 2%. This CDR3 has 15 residues. V shed 6 bases and J 5 bases; nucleotides not matched to a gene: 7. Germline V gene data show CDR1 as MNHNY and CDR2 as SVGAGI (reference sequence). Study conclusions and caveats: Alopecia in all donors means immunity may differ from healthy individuals.

The gene calls are TRBV6-6 and TRBJ1-2; TRBD1 matches at 12 bases. This material consisted of whole blood, taken in connection with sensitization to the hapten diphenylcyclopropenone (DPC). This receptor was taken from a man between 35 and 55 years old with alopecia areata. Some clones in this sample may be carry-over from other donors' samples. CDR3 in amino acids: CASSPRDRGLYGYTF. The CDR3 DNA follows: TGTGCCAGCAGCCCACGGGACAGGGGGCTGTATGGCTACACCTTC.